This passage covers 4 T cell receptor beta chains from one sample sequenced in a study of response to subunit inactivated influenza vaccine. One entry per CDR3 protein, called by TCRdb with MiXCR from the RT-PCR reads. The sample contains hundreds of thousands of distinct CDR3 sequences, approximately 15% of which appear only once. The sample consisted of PBMCs from blood, taken roughly 2 weeks before vaccination. The origin of the receptors is a man aged 45-65 years who received an inactivated influenza vaccine.

V and J are TRBV14 and TRBJ2-2, with a possible D match to TRBD2 (6 bases). Trimming stripped 2 bases from V and 3 bases from J, with 7 bases between. Germline V gives CDR1 SGHDN, CDR2 FVKESK. There are 14 residues in the CDR3. The CDR3 coding sequence is TGTGCCAGCAGCCAAAGACTAGACACCGGGGAGCTGTTTTTT. Translating gives CASSQRLDTGELFF.

This clonotype has a handful of counts. V usage is TRBV2 and J usage is TRBJ2-1; 12 bases fit TRBD2. The germline V gene has CDR1 SNHLY and CDR2 FYNNEI. The CDR3 totals 15 residues. Germline trimming cut 8 bases from V and 4 bases from J; bases unmatched to any gene: 6. The CDR3 here is CASRLAGGIYNEQFF. The CDR3 DNA follows: TGTGCCAGCCGCCTAGCGGGGGGGATTTACAATGAGCAGTTCTTC.

This clonotype was recorded a few times. This chain connects TRBV20-1 to TRBJ2-5; possible D gene TRBD2, 6 bases. This CDR3 has 13 amino acids. V was shortened by 5 bases and J by 2 bases, with 12 bases between the two germline ends. The germline gives CDR1 DFQATT, CDR2 SNEGSKA (reference sequence). The CDR3 bases are TGCAGTGCTGACCGGGACTCACAAGAGACCCAGTACTTC. It codes for CSADRDSQETQYF.

The genes are TRBV10-3 and TRBJ2-3; 10 bases are a match to TRBD2. The CDR3 is 17 amino acids. V was pared by 3 bases and J by 0 bases, with 6 bases of the junction left unmatched. Germline CDR1 and CDR2: ENHRY and SYGVKD. CDR3 amino acids: CAISDKLLAGSTDTQYF. The CDR3 DNA reads as TGTGCCATCAGTGACAAATTACTAGCGGGAAGCACAGATACGCAGTATTTT.